These T cell receptor beta chains were read from a single sample in a study of cytomegalovirus exposure and HLA in healthy donors. The table came from immunoSEQ multiplex PCR; TCRdb's copy has only in-frame clones and leaves some out. The sample carries 150,000 to 200,000 clones, 80% recorded once. Sequencing was carried out using PBMCs. The receptors here all came from a woman in her 40s in good health and CMV-seronegative. Both conserved end residues are part of each CDR3. The D gene is left open where the match is weak. A clone size is listed for some rows: how often the clone was seen (once, few, many), or a class if it is expanded.

v_gene	d_gene	j_gene	abundance	CDR3aa	CDR3nt
TRBV7-2	NA	TRBJ2-2	NA	CASSFLAQGGELFF	TGTGCCAGCAGCTTCTTGGCCCAGGGTGGGGAGCTGTTTTTT
TRBV29-1	NA	TRBJ1-1	NA	CSVALARDTEAFF	TGCAGCGTCGCCTTAGCCCGGGACACTGAAGCTTTCTTT
TRBV6-6	NA	TRBJ2-3	once	CASSGGLGDTQYF	TGTGCCAGCAGCGGCGGGCTGGGAGATACGCAGTATTTT
TRBV15	NA	TRBJ1-1	NA	CATSTQQGTEAFF	TGTGCCACCAGCACCCAGCAGGGGACTGAAGCTTTCTTT
TRBV5-5	TRBD1	TRBJ2-2	NA	CASRLTGANTGELFF	TGTGCCAGCAGATTAACAGGGGCCAACACCGGGGAGCTGTTTTTT
TRBV28	NA	TRBJ2-5	NA	CASISRVAKETQYF	TGTGCCAGCATCTCCAGGGTAGCCAAGGAGACCCAGTACTTC
TRBV28	TRBD1	TRBJ2-7	NA	CASSSTGTGDYEQYF	TGTGCCAGCAGTTCCACCGGGACAGGGGACTACGAGCAGTACTTC
TRBV7-7	TRBD1	TRBJ2-3	NA	CASSAGTGAPDTQYF	TGTGCCAGCAGCGCCGGGACAGGGGCGCCAGATACGCAGTATTTT
TRBV7-9	TRBD2	TRBJ2-1	NA	CASSLPLAGGPNEQFF	TGTGCCAGCAGCTTGCCCCTAGCGGGAGGGCCAAATGAGCAGTTCTTC
TRBV7-9	NA	TRBJ2-7	NA	CASSLVRYEQYF	TGTGCCAGCAGCTTAGTCCGCTACGAGCAGTACTTC
TRBV11-3	NA	TRBJ2-7	NA	CASSLNAGSYEQYF	TGTGCCAGCAGCTTAAATGCGGGCTCCTACGAGCAGTACTTC
TRBV11-2	TRBD2	TRBJ2-3	NA	CASSPQGLAGTDTQYF	TGTGCCAGCAGCCCCCAGGGACTAGCGGGGACAGATACGCAGTATTTT
TRBV7-2	TRBD2	TRBJ2-5	few	CASSFSSGGTSGAQYF	TGTGCCAGCAGCTTTTCTAGCGGGGGGACCTCGGGGGCCCAGTACTTC
TRBV19	NA	TRBJ2-7	NA	CASGQRTNGEQYF	TGTGCCAGTGGACAGCGGACGAACGGAGAGCAGTACTTC
TRBV15	NA	TRBJ2-1	NA	CATSRTLLNAYNEQFF	TGTGCCACCAGCAGAACCCTCCTAAACGCCTACAATGAGCAGTTCTTC
TRBV6-1	NA	TRBJ1-3	NA	CASPAGVSGNTIYF	TGTGCCAGCCCCGCAGGGGTCTCTGGAAACACCATATATTTT
TRBV7-7	NA	TRBJ2-5	NA	CASSRDFQETQYF	TGTGCCAGCAGCCGGGACTTCCAAGAGACCCAGTACTTC
TRBV4-1	NA	TRBJ1-2	once	CASSQTSGVSYGYTF	TGCGCCAGCAGCCAAACGTCAGGGGTTTCCTATGGCTACACCTTC
TRBV19	NA	TRBJ1-1	NA	CASSNSPNTEAFF	TGTGCCAGTAGTAACAGTCCGAACACTGAAGCTTTCTTT
TRBV19	NA	TRBJ1-6	NA	CASSINRDQNSPLHF	TGTGCCAGTAGTATAAACAGGGATCAGAATTCACCCCTCCACTTT
TRBV7-2	TRBD2	TRBJ2-2	NA	CASSLASGVDTGELFF	TGTGCCAGCAGCTTAGCTAGCGGGGTAGACACCGGGGAGCTGTTTTTT
TRBV6-1	NA	TRBJ2-3	NA	CASSVTGVDTQYF	TGTGCCAGCAGTGTGACGGGGGTAGATACGCAGTATTTT
TRBV19	NA	TRBJ2-7	NA	CASSINRDTNEQYF	TGTGCCAGTAGTATTAACCGGGACACAAACGAGCAGTACTTC
TRBV7-9	TRBD1	TRBJ2-7	NA	CASSPSGGHEQYF	TGTGCCAGCAGCCCCTCAGGGGGCCACGAGCAGTACTTC
TRBV7-2	TRBD1	TRBJ2-3	NA	CASSLAPGTVNPFSTDTQYF	TGTGCCAGCAGCTTAGCCCCCGGGACAGTGAACCCTTTTAGCACAGATACGCAGTATTTT
TRBV7-2	TRBD1	TRBJ2-5	once	CASSLFAGGEETQYF	TGTGCCAGCAGCTTATTCGCAGGGGGCGAAGAGACCCAGTACTTC
TRBV19	TRBD2	TRBJ2-7	NA	CASSNRFRAGAPYEQYF	TGTGCCAGTAGTAACAGGTTTCGAGCGGGGGCCCCCTACGAGCAGTACTTC
TRBV7-6	TRBD1	TRBJ2-7	once	CASSSGQPSYEQYF	TGTGCCAGCAGCTCGGGACAGCCCTCCTACGAGCAGTACTTC
TRBV9	TRBD2	TRBJ2-7	NA	CASSDSLLAGGLVSSYEQYF	TGTGCCAGCAGCGATTCCCTTCTAGCGGGAGGGTTGGTCAGCTCCTACGAGCAGTACTTC
TRBV19	NA	TRBJ1-2	NA	CASSIQTGIGGYTF	TGTGCCAGTAGTATCCAGACAGGAATCGGTGGCTACACCTTC
TRBV9	TRBD2	TRBJ2-2	NA	CASSLGLAGNTGELFF	TGTGCCAGCAGCTTAGGACTAGCGGGAAACACCGGGGAGCTGTTTTTT
TRBV2	TRBD1	TRBJ1-6	NA	CASSGTGGMSPLHF	TGTGCCAGCAGCGGGACAGGGGGCATGTCACCCCTCCACTTT
TRBV27	TRBD1	TRBJ1-2	NA	CASSLSARGAGYTF	TGTGCCAGCAGTTTATCAGCCAGGGGGGCTGGCTACACCTTC
TRBV11-1	NA	TRBJ2-7	NA	CASSAHRVLKVYEQYF	TGTGCCAGCAGCGCTCACCGGGTCTTAAAAGTCTACGAGCAGTACTTC
TRBV7-9	TRBD1	TRBJ2-1	NA	CASSPGTGPYNEQFF	TGTGCCAGCAGCCCCGGGACAGGGCCCTACAATGAGCAGTTCTTC
TRBV4-1	TRBD2	TRBJ2-5	few	CASSQDPAGVVETQYF	TGCGCCAGCAGCCAAGATCCAGCGGGAGTTGTAGAGACCCAGTACTTC
TRBV7-3	TRBD1	TRBJ1-2	NA	CASSLGTGGYGYTF	TGTGCCAGCAGCCTCGGGACAGGTGGCTATGGCTACACCTTC
TRBV4-3	NA	TRBJ2-1	NA	CASSQEGWGRAYNEQFF	TGCGCCAGCAGCCAAGAGGGTTGGGGGCGCGCCTACAATGAGCAGTTCTTC
TRBV7-8	TRBD1	TRBJ2-5	NA	CASSLTQGAFGETQYF	TGTGCCAGCAGCTTAACGCAGGGGGCGTTCGGAGAGACCCAGTACTTC
TRBV27	TRBD1	TRBJ1-2	NA	CASGYTGVDYGYTF	TGTGCCAGCGGATACACAGGGGTCGACTATGGCTACACCTTC
TRBV5-1	TRBD2	TRBJ2-7	NA	CASSVLAGSSYEQYF	TGCGCCAGCAGCGTTTTAGCGGGGAGTTCCTACGAGCAGTACTTC
TRBV5-6	NA	TRBJ1-3	few	CASSFYRSSGNTIYF	TGTGCCAGCAGCTTTTACAGAAGCTCTGGAAACACCATATATTTT
TRBV5-1	TRBD1	TRBJ1-3	NA	CASQGDGNTIYF	TGCGCCAGTCAGGGGGACGGAAACACCATATATTTT
TRBV6-4	TRBD2	TRBJ2-5	NA	CASSGTSGQETQYF	TGTGCCAGCAGTGGGACTAGCGGTCAAGAGACCCAGTACTTC
TRBV2	TRBD1	TRBJ2-4	NA	CASSVDRGLGIQYF	TGTGCCAGCAGTGTAGACAGGGGGCTAGGCATTCAGTACTTC
TRBV7-9	TRBD2	TRBJ2-1	NA	CSSSLARTSGRAGNEQFF	TGTTCCAGCAGCTTAGCCAGGACTAGCGGGAGGGCGGGCAATGAGCAGTTCTTC
TRBV6-6	TRBD1	TRBJ1-2	NA	CASSNRGQFYGYTF	TGTGCCAGCAGTAACAGGGGGCAATTCTATGGCTACACCTTC
TRBV11-2	NA	TRBJ1-5	NA	CASSLGLGGGQPQHF	TGTGCCAGCAGCTTAGGTTTGGGGGGAGGACAGCCCCAGCATTTT
TRBV7-6	NA	TRBJ1-1	NA	CASTEKGGYAQKAFF	TGTGCCAGCACCGAAAAGGGGGGGTACGCTCAGAAAGCTTTCTTT
TRBV7-9	TRBD1	TRBJ2-7	NA	CASSPDRGYEQYF	TGTGCCAGCAGCCCCGACAGGGGATACGAGCAGTACTTC
TRBV7-8	TRBD1	TRBJ2-2	NA	CASSRGQGPNTGELFF	TGTGCCAGCAGCCGGGGACAGGGACCGAACACCGGGGAGCTGTTTTTT
TRBV7-9	NA	TRBJ1-2	NA	CASSLVQGPNYGYTF	TGTGCCAGCAGCTTAGTACAGGGACCTAACTATGGCTACACCTTC
TRBV5-1	TRBD1	TRBJ1-4	NA	CASSQTGGYEKLFF	TGCGCCAGCTCACAAACAGGGGGGTACGAAAAACTGTTTTTT
TRBV4-1	TRBD1	TRBJ2-7	NA	CASSQWTGLTYEQYF	TGCGCCAGCAGCCAATGGACAGGGCTCACCTACGAGCAGTACTTC
TRBV6-5	NA	TRBJ1-4	NA	CASSSSGQRANEKLFF	TGTGCCAGCAGTTCCTCGGGGCAAAGGGCTAATGAAAAACTGTTTTTT
TRBV7-2	NA	TRBJ2-4	NA	CASSLRQGSVGAKNSQYF	TGTGCCAGCAGCTTGAGGCAGGGTAGTGTCGGAGCCAAAAACAGTCAGTACTTC
TRBV7-9	TRBD2	TRBJ2-3	NA	CASSLRRQGGLGTQYF	TGTGCCAGCAGCCTGAGGCGGCAGGGCGGACTAGGTACGCAGTATTTT